This T cell receptor beta chain was identified during a study of blood T cell repertoires in COVID-19. Trimming took off 4 bases at V and 1 base at J, with 7 bases between the two ends. The germline gives CDR1 LGHDT, CDR2 YNNKEL (reference sequence). The CDR3 length is 14 residues. The table came from immunoSEQ multiplex PCR; TCRdb's copy has only in-frame clones and leaves some out. The sample consists of about 180,000 clones, 70% to 90% of them appearing once. The clonotype was recovered from a man between 35 and 55 years old with active or convalescent COVID-19. Sequenced material: peripheral blood. This rearrangement joins TRBV3-1 (or the pseudogene TRBV3-2) to TRBJ2-2, with D perhaps TRBD2 (6 bases). The CDR3 nucleotides are TGTGCCAGCAGCCTGGGAGGGAACACCGGGGAGCTGTTTTTT. As protein: CASSLGGNTGELFF.